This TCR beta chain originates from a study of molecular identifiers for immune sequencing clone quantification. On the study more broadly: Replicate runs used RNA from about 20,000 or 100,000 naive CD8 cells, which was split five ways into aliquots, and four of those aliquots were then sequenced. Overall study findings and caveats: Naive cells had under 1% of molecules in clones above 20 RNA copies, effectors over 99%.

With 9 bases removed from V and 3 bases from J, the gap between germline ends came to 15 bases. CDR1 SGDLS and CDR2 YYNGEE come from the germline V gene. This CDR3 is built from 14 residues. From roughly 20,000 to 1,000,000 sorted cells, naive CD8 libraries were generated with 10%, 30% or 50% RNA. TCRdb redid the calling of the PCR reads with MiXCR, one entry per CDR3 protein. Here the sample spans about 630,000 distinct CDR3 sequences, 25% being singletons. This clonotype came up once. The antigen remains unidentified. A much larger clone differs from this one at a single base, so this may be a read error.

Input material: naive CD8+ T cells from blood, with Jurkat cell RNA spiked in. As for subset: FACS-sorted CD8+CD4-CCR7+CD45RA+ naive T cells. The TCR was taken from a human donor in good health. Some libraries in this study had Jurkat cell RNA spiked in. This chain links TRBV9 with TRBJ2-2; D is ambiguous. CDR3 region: CANNEGKHTGELFF. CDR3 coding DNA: TGTGCCAACAACGAAGGGAAGCACACCGGGGAGCTGTTTTTT.